One sample yielded the 12 T cell receptor beta chains listed below, sequenced in a study of blood T cell repertoires in COVID-19. Here immunoSEQ multiplex PCR was the method, and the copy in TCRdb shows in-frame clones only, minus some. The sample lists roughly 570,000 clones, 85% to 90% occurring once. What was sequenced was peripheral blood. Source of these receptors: a woman aged 45 to 65 with COVID-19, enrolled during active disease.

This sequence joins TRBV23-1 and TRBJ2-7; 7 bases are a match to TRBD1. TRBV23-1 is an ORF, with its function uncertain. J gave up 2 bases and V 3 bases, and 13 bases lay outside the gene matches. The CDR3 has 17 residues. The CDR3 coding sequence is TGCGCCAGCAGTCAGTTCTTCGTCCCAGGGACAGCCTACGAGCAGTACTTC. Residues: CASSQFFVPGTAYEQYF.

CDR3 protein: CASSPRQGVLGNTIYF. The CDR3 DNA sequence: TGCGCCAGCAGCCCGAGACAGGGGGTATTGGGAAACACCATATATTTT. The gene calls are TRBV5-1 and TRBJ1-3, with TRBD1 matching 9 bases. In germline, CDR1 is SGHRS, CDR2 YFSETQ. The CDR3 totals 16 residues. V shed 4 bases and J 4 bases; nucleotides not matched to a gene: 9.

This clone showed up just once. This chain uses TRBV5-5 with TRBJ1-2; D may be TRBD1 (5 bases). The germline V gene encodes CDR1 SGHKS and CDR2 YYEKEE (reference sequence). Trimming took 3 bases from V and 2 from J, leaving 14 bases between them. The length of the CDR3 is 15 residues. As DNA, the CDR3 is TGTGCCAGCAGCTCGACAGCAACCCTAAACTATGGCTACACCTTC. It encodes CASSSTATLNYGYTF.

This CDR3 reads CAWSRGGTEAFF. CDR3 nucleotides: TGTGCCTGGTCGCGAGGGGGCACTGAAGCTTTCTTT. The V gene is TRBV30, the J gene TRBJ1-1; weak D call: TRBD1 (6 bases). Germline assignment: CDR1 GTSNPN and CDR2 SVGIG (reference sequence). The CDR3 has 12 residues. With 5 bases removed from V and 4 bases from J, the gap between germline ends came to 11 bases.

This sequence joins TRBV9 and TRBJ1-2, with D perhaps TRBD1 (5 bases). Germline CDR1 is SGDLS and CDR2 is YYNGEE. V was shortened by 3 bases and J by 2 bases, with 14 bases between the two germline ends. The CDR3 covers 15 residues. The CDR3 loop is CASSGAGQGNYGYTF. CDR3 in DNA: TGTGCCAGCAGCGGGGCGGGGCAGGGCAACTATGGCTACACCTTC.

The chain carries TRBV30 and TRBJ2-5, with 7 bases identical to TRBD2. The junction had 9 bases not matched to a gene; V was cut back by 4 bases and J by 7 bases. Germline lookup yields CDR1 GTSNPN and CDR2 SVGIG (reference sequence). The CDR3 contains 13 residues. The CDR3 nucleotides read TGTGCCTGGACAACCGGGGGGAAAGGGACCCAGTACTTC. Translation gives CAWTTGGKGTQYF.

The chain links TRBV19 to TRBJ2-7; D might be TRBD2 (5 bases). Trimming stripped 6 bases from V and 1 base from J, with 10 bases between. Per germline, CDR1 LNHDA and CDR2 SQIVND (reference sequence). The CDR3 has 13 residues. CDR3 in DNA: TGTGCCAGTAGGGGTGGCGGGTCCTACGAGCAGTACTTC. Encoded protein: CASRGGGSYEQYF.

This clone was counted only a few times. CDR3 in DNA: TGTGCCAGCAGCCCCCGACAGGGACTTAACACCATATATTTT. It encodes CASSPRQGLNTIYF. The chain employs TRBV9 and TRBJ1-3; 7 bases agree with TRBD1. Germline values: CDR1 SGDLS, CDR2 YYNGEE. This CDR3 comprises 14 residues. V trimming: 4 bases; J trimming: 7 bases; junction bases outside the gene matches: 8.

V gene TRBV9 combines with J gene TRBJ2-2; a weak D match, TRBD1 (6 bases). This CDR3 spans 16 amino acids. Germline V gene data show CDR1 as SGDLS and CDR2 as YYNGEE. V was clipped by 0 bases and J by 3 bases, with 12 bases between them. Here the CDR3 DNA reads TGTGCCAGCAGCGTAGAGGACAGCGTCTACACCGGGGAGCTGTTTTTT. Its translation is CASSVEDSVYTGELFF.

V gene TRBV10-3 combines with J gene TRBJ1-4; the match to TRBD1 covers 12 bases. The V segment lost 10 bases and the J segment 1 base; nucleotides outside the gene matches: 10. The germline V gene has CDR1 ENHRY and CDR2 SYGVKD. The CDR3 spans 17 residues. As DNA, the CDR3 is TGTGCCACCCGGGGACAGGGGGCACCGGAAACTAATGAAAAACTGTTTTTT. It specifies CATRGQGAPETNEKLFF.

This rearrangement joins TRBV6-1 to TRBJ2-1; 7 bases line up with TRBD2. The CDR3 runs 14 residues. V was pared by 1 base and J by 8 bases, with 5 bases of the junction left unmatched. Germline V CDR1 and CDR2: MNHNS, SASEGT. CDR3 in amino acids: CASSEGPAGDEQFF. The CDR3 DNA reads TGTGCCAGCAGTGAAGGCCCCGCGGGAGATGAGCAGTTCTTC.

This clone is a singleton in its sample. The gene calls are TRBV2 and TRBJ2-7; TRBD2 aligns across 7 bases. The germline V gene has CDR1 SNHLY and CDR2 FYNNEI. Germline trimming cut 4 bases from V and 3 bases from J; bases unmatched to any gene: 3. The CDR3 spans 13 residues. CDR3: CASSGEGYYEQYF. The CDR3 coding sequence is TGTGCCAGCAGTGGGGAGGGATACTACGAGCAGTACTTC.